Below, 28 T cell receptor beta chains from the same sample are listed, as sequenced in a study of blood T cell repertoires in COVID-19. Data came from immunoSEQ multiplex PCR; TCRdb stores just in-frame clones and leaves some out. Of 70,000 to 75,000 clones listed, around four fifths were seen once; the top ten hold 1.5% to 2%. The sequenced sample was peripheral blood. The receptor source for this set is a woman aged 60 to 75 with acute or convalescent COVID-19.

This clone appeared a few times. V is TRBV27 and J is TRBJ2-1; 9 bases align to TRBD1. In germline, CDR1 is MNHEY, CDR2 SMNVEV (reference sequence). The CDR3 totals 16 residues. Losses at the gene ends were 2 bases for V and 2 bases for J; bases not matched to a gene: 4. The CDR3 reads CASSLRTGVAYNEQFF. The DNA of the CDR3 is TGTGCCAGCAGTTTAAGGACAGGGGTAGCCTACAATGAGCAGTTCTTC.

The chain carries TRBV24-1 and TRBJ2-3; D remains ambiguous. V lost 1 base to trimming and J lost 0 bases, with 4 bases between them. Per germline, CDR1 KGHDR and CDR2 SFDVKD. The CDR3 loop spans 14 amino acids. In nucleotides, the CDR3 is TGTGCCACCAGTGATTTCAAAAGCACAGATACGCAGTATTTT. It yields the protein CATSDFKSTDTQYF.

This chain connects TRBV25-1 to TRBJ1-2; possible D gene TRBD1, 5 bases. V was clipped by 10 bases and J by 7 bases, with 22 bases between them. CDR1 MGHDK and CDR2 SYGVNS come from the germline V gene. The CDR3 extends over 14 amino acids. CDR3 protein: CATANLWGDSGYTF. Written as DNA, the CDR3 is TGTGCCACTGCAAACCTGTGGGGGGACTCTGGCTACACCTTC.

The chain links TRBV6-6 to TRBJ2-5, with TRBD1 identical over 9 bases. From germline, CDR1 is MNHNY and CDR2 SVGAGI (reference sequence). V shed 0 bases, J shed 5 bases, and the junction held 4 bases outside the gene matches. The CDR3 totals 15 residues. The CDR3 DNA reads as TGTGCCAGCAGTTACTCGACACAGGGGGCGGAGACCCAGTACTTC. It encodes CASSYSTQGAETQYF.

The chain employs TRBV7-8 and TRBJ1-4; no firm D call. The CDR3 consists of 15 residues. CDR1 and CDR2 from the germline V gene are SGHVS and FQNEAQ. Trimming left V 3 bases short and J 3 bases short, with 11 bases between. CDR3 sequence reads: CASSLQVLANEKLFF. DNA for the CDR3: TGTGCCAGCAGCTTGCAGGTTTTGGCTAATGAAAAACTGTTTTTT. The full variable domain, with the rest looked up from reference TRBV7-8 and TRBJ1-4, is GAGVSQSPRYKVAKRGQDVALRCDPISGHVSLFWYQQALGQGPEFLTYFQNEAQLDKSGLPSDRFFAERPEGSVSTLKIQRTQQEDSAVYLCASSLQVLANEKLFFGSGTQLSVL.

CDR3 residues: CATSRVKGTGNYGYTF. CDR3 DNA sequence: TGTGCCACCAGCAGAGTGAAGGGAACAGGGAACTATGGCTACACCTTC. This sequence joins TRBV15 and TRBJ1-2, with D possibly TRBD1 on 6 matching bases. Germline V gives CDR1 LNHNV, CDR2 YYDKDF (reference sequence). V gave up 1 base and J gave up 2 bases, with 14 bases separating them. This CDR3 has 16 residues.

J is TRBJ2-7 and V is TRBV19; 7 bases are shared with TRBD2. CDR1 and CDR2 from the germline V gene are LNHDA and SQIVND (reference sequence). V trimming: 4 bases; J trimming: 4 bases; junction bases outside the gene matches: 7. This CDR3 is 14 amino acids long. This CDR3 is CASSSGSGLYEQYF. The CDR3 DNA sequence: TGTGCCAGTAGTAGCGGGAGTGGTTTGTACGAGCAGTACTTC.

The CDR3 DNA follows: TGCGCCAGCAGCCAGGGACTAGCTGGGTTCACAGATACGCAGTATTTT. Translated: CASSQGLAGFTDTQYF. The V call is TRBV5-1, the J call TRBJ2-3; 9 bases align to TRBD2. This CDR3 is 16 amino acids long. Germline V gene sequence: CDR1 SGHRS, CDR2 YFSETQ. J lost 2 bases, V lost 4 bases, and 8 bases had no gene match.

This chain links TRBV11-2 with TRBJ2-1; the D is unclear. Trimming stripped 1 base from V and 0 bases from J, with 7 bases between. CDR1 SGHAT and CDR2 FQNNGV come from the germline V gene. CDR3 length: 15 amino acids. The chain's CDR3 is CASSLAVVSYNEQFF. In DNA, the CDR3 is TGTGCCAGCAGCTTAGCTGTCGTCTCCTACAATGAGCAGTTCTTC.

J is TRBJ1-1 and V is TRBV19, with D unclear. Trimming stripped 0 bases from V and 12 bases from J, with 20 bases between. Germline-derived CDR1 and CDR2 are LNHDA and SQIVND (reference sequence). The CDR3 loop spans 15 amino acids. The CDR3 nucleotides read TGTGCCAGTAGTATAGATCGCCCAGATTTTATGAAGACTTTCTTT. It is translated as CASSIDRPDFMKTFF.

The J gene is TRBJ1-5, the V gene TRBV9; possible D gene TRBD1, 5 bases. Germline V gene sequence: CDR1 SGDLS, CDR2 YYNGEE. The V end was cut by 4 bases, the J end by 3 bases, with 14 bases between. The CDR3 extends over 15 amino acids. CDR3 bases: TGTGCCAGCAGCCCTTTCGACAGCATCAATCAGCCCCAGCATTTT. Translated: CASSPFDSINQPQHF. Full variable domain (rest looked up from reference TRBV9 and TRBJ1-5): DSGVTQTPKHLITATGQRVTLRCSPRSGDLSVYWYQQSLDQGLQFLIQYYNGEERAKGNILERFSAQQFPDLHSELNLSSLELGDSALYFCASSPFDSINQPQHFGDGTRLSIL.

V usage is TRBV28 and J usage is TRBJ1-5; 7 bases are a match to TRBD1. The CDR3 is 15 amino acids. Trimming took 2 bases from V and 7 from J; bases not matched to a gene: 8. The germline V gene encodes CDR1 MDHEN and CDR2 SYDVKM. In DNA form, the CDR3 reads TGTGCCAGCAGTTTAAGTGTTGCAGGGGGACAGCCCCAGCATTTT. It translates to CASSLSVAGGQPQHF.

The chain joins TRBV7-8 to TRBJ2-3; D unresolved. Germline V gene lookup returns CDR1 SGHVS and CDR2 FQNEAQ. The CDR3 length is 12 residues. V shed 3 bases and J shed 4 bases, with 5 bases lying between them. Here the CDR3 DNA reads TGTGCCAGCAGCTTCATCCCAGATACGCAGTATTTT. It is translated as CASSFIPDTQYF. Full variable domain (missing parts from reference TRBV7-8 and TRBJ2-3): GAGVSQSPRYKVAKRGQDVALRCDPISGHVSLFWYQQALGQGPEFLTYFQNEAQLDKSGLPSDRFFAERPEGSVSTLKIQRTQQEDSAVYLCASSFIPDTQYFGPGTRLTVL.

The gene calls are TRBV15 and TRBJ1-5; 8 nucleotides match TRBD1. The CDR3 runs 15 residues. J lost 6 bases, V lost 4 bases, and 8 bases had no gene match. Per germline, CDR1 LNHNV and CDR2 YYDKDF (reference sequence). CDR3 DNA: TGTGCCACCAGCATCGACAGGGGAAGGACTCAGCCCCAGCATTTT. It yields the protein CATSIDRGRTQPQHF. Based on the CDR3 plus reference TRBV15 and TRBJ1-5, the full variable domain is DAMVIQNPRYQVTQFGKPVTLSCSQTLNHNVMYWYQQKSSQAPKLLFHYYDKDFNNEADTPDNFQSRRPNTSFCFLDIRSPGLGDTAMYLCATSIDRGRTQPQHFGDGTRLSIL.

The J gene is TRBJ1-5, the V gene TRBV18; 12 nucleotides line up with TRBD1. The CDR3 loop spans 20 amino acids. Germline V gene data show CDR1 as KGHSH and CDR2 as LQKENI. V lost 3 bases, J lost 2 bases, and 14 bases stayed unmatched. The CDR3: CASSPAGGTGGSRGNQPQHF. In DNA form, the CDR3 reads TGTGCCAGCTCACCTGCGGGCGGGACAGGGGGCTCTCGAGGCAATCAGCCCCAGCATTTT.

The rearrangement links TRBV6-5 to TRBJ1-1; 7 bases map to TRBD1. The CDR3 length is 15 residues. CDR1 is MNHEY and CDR2 is SVGAGI in the germline V gene. V lost 5 bases, J lost 0 bases, and 6 bases stayed unmatched. CDR3 in amino acids: CASSRDSSLNTEAFF. CDR3 in DNA: TGTGCCAGCAGTCGGGACAGCAGTTTGAACACTGAAGCTTTCTTT.

The J gene is TRBJ2-5, the V gene TRBV6-5; 12 bases are shared with TRBD2. CDR3 length: 16 residues. Germline lookup yields CDR1 MNHEY and CDR2 SVGAGI. The V segment lost 2 bases and the J segment 5 bases; nucleotides outside the gene matches: 6. The CDR3: CASSYRVLAGGETQYF. CDR3 nucleotide sequence: TGTGCCAGCAGTTACAGGGTGCTAGCGGGGGGGGAGACCCAGTACTTC.

This chain uses TRBV11-2 with TRBJ1-2; D is uncertain. The V gene's germline CDR1 is SGHAT and CDR2 FQNNGV. Trimming left V 5 bases short and J 4 bases short, with 8 bases between. This CDR3 contains 12 residues. CDR3 loop: CASSTDTYGYTF. The CDR3 nucleotides read TGTGCCAGCAGCACCGACACCTATGGCTACACCTTC.

CDR3 sequence reads: CASSQKLGGRVTDTQYF. CDR3 coding DNA: TGTGCCAGCAGCCAAAAATTAGGGGGGAGGGTAACAGATACGCAGTATTTT. The chain is built from TRBV7-8 and TRBJ2-3; TRBD2 is a possible D gene (7 bases). Germline-derived CDR1 and CDR2 are SGHVS and FQNEAQ. CDR3 length: 17 amino acids. V lost 5 bases to trimming and J lost 3 bases, with 21 bases between them.

The chain links TRBV2 to TRBJ1-5; tentatively, D is TRBD1 (5 bases). The CDR3 is 17 residues long. V shed 0 bases and J shed 0 bases, with 12 bases lying between them. The germline V gene has CDR1 SNHLY and CDR2 FYNNEI. CDR3 nucleotides: TGTGCCAGCAGTGAAGCCGTGGCAGGGTATAGCAATCAGCCCCAGCATTTT. This translates into CASSEAVAGYSNQPQHF.

The chain links TRBV5-1 to TRBJ1-2, with D tentatively TRBD1 (6 bases). The CDR3 spans 15 residues. CDR1 and CDR2 (germline): SGHRS, YFSETQ. Trimming removed 5 bases at V and 6 bases at J, with 20 bases between. The CDR3 DNA reads TGCGCCAGCAGGTTGATAGGGGGTAATGAGAATGGCTACACCTTC. Protein: CASRLIGGNENGYTF.

The chain couples TRBV13 to TRBJ2-1, with D unresolved. CDR3 length: 13 residues. V was shortened by 2 bases and J by 6 bases, with 8 bases between the two germline ends. Germline V gives CDR1 PRHDT, CDR2 FYEKMQ (reference sequence). This CDR3 is CASSLPVSNEQFF. DNA of the CDR3: TGTGCCAGCAGCTTACCCGTCAGCAATGAGCAGTTCTTC.

This clone was found once. The chain recombines TRBV5-8 with TRBJ1-1; 9 bases fit TRBD1. Germline CDR1 and CDR2: SGHTS and YDEGEE. V shed 2 bases and J 6 bases; nucleotides not matched to a gene: 11. The CDR3 totals 16 residues. CDR3 bases: TGTGCCAGCAGCTTTCTCGGGACAGGGTCGGGCCCTGAAGCTTTCTTT. Translated, it gives CASSFLGTGSGPEAFF.

The chain joins TRBV2 to TRBJ2-3, with 12 bases matching TRBD2. This CDR3 is built from 14 residues. CDR1 is SNHLY, CDR2 FYNNEI, per germline. The V gene end was trimmed by 4 bases and the J gene end by 6 bases; junction bases not matched to a gene: 2. The CDR3 DNA sequence: TGTGCCAGCAGTGGGACTAGCGGGATGGATACGCAGTATTTT. This codes for CASSGTSGMDTQYF. Full variable domain (missing parts from reference TRBV2 and TRBJ2-3): EPEVTQTPSHQVTQMGQEVILRCVPISNHLYFYWYRQILGQKVEFLVSFYNNEISEKSEIFDDQFSVERPDGSNFTLKIRSTKLEDSAMYFCASSGTSGMDTQYFGPGTRLTVL.

This chain's CDR3 is CASSRSSGSRYEQYF. CDR3 coding DNA: TGTGCCAGCAGCCGATCTAGCGGGAGTCGCTACGAGCAGTACTTC. The rearrangement uses TRBV2 and TRBJ2-7; 10 bases line up with TRBD2. The CDR3 runs 15 residues. The ends lost 6 bases at V and 3 bases at J; junction bases unmatched: 8. The germline V gene has CDR1 SNHLY and CDR2 FYNNEI.

The chain employs TRBV6-5 and TRBJ1-1; D unclear. Trimming left V 1 base short and J 9 bases short, with 12 bases between. The CDR3 consists of 13 residues. Per germline, CDR1 MNHEY and CDR2 SVGAGI. The CDR3 is CASSYYYGDQAFF. For the CDR3, the DNA is TGTGCCAGCAGTTACTACTATGGAGACCAAGCTTTCTTT.

The rearrangement uses TRBV7-2 and TRBJ1-2; 7 bases are shared with TRBD1. J gave up 0 bases and V 3 bases, and 7 bases lay outside the gene matches. This CDR3 contains 16 residues. From germline, CDR1 is SGHTA and CDR2 FQGNSA. The CDR3, as DNA: TGTGCCAGCAGCTTGGCGGAGGGACAGACTAACTATGGCTACACCTTC. The encoded protein is CASSLAEGQTNYGYTF.

This clone has a single count. This sequence joins TRBV6-5 and TRBJ2-7; 7 bases align to TRBD2. Germline loops: CDR1 MNHEY, CDR2 SVGAGI. This CDR3 comprises 15 residues. V lost 7 bases, J lost 6 bases, and 15 bases stayed unmatched. This CDR3 reads CASILRAGAVGEQYF. As DNA, the CDR3 is TGTGCCAGCATCCTGCGGGCGGGAGCTGTCGGCGAGCAGTACTTC.